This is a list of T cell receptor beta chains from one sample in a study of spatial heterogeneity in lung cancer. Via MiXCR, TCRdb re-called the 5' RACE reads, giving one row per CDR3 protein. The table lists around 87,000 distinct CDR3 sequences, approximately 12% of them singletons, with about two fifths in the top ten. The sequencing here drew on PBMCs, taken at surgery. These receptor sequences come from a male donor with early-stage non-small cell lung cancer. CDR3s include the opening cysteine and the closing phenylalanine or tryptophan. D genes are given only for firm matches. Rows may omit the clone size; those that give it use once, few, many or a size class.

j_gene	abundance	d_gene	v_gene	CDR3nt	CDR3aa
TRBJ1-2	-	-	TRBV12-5	TGTGCTAGTGGCCTCCAACAGGCGAACTATGGCTACACCTTC	CASGLQQANYGYTF
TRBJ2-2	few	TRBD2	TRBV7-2	TGTGCCAGCAGCCGTCTAGCGGGGCGGAACACCGGGGAGCTGTTTTTT	CASSRLAGRNTGELFF
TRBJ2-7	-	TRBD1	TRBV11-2	TGTGCCAGCAGCCCCCGGACAGGGCCCTACGAGCAGTACTTC	CASSPRTGPYEQYF
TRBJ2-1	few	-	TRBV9	TGTGCCAGCAGCGTAGGGGGGGACACCCCCAGGGAGCAGTTCTTC	CASSVGGDTPREQFF
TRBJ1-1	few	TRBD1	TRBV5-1	TGCGCCAGCAGCCTCCTGGGACAGGGCCCGAACACTGAAGCTTTCTTT	CASSLLGQGPNTEAFF
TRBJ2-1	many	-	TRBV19	TGTGCCAGTGACTCCGGTTATGAGCAGTTCTTC	CASDSGYEQFF
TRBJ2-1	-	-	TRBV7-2	TGTGCCAGCAGCTTAGGTTCGAGCTCCTACAATGAGCAGTTCTTC	CASSLGSSSYNEQFF
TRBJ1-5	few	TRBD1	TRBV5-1	TGCGCCAGCAGCCGAACTCCGGGACAGGGTCAGCCCCAGCATTTT	CASSRTPGQGQPQHF
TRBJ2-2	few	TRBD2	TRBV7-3	TGTGCCAGCACCTCTAGCGGTTCGAACACCGGGGAGCTGTTTTTT	CASTSSGSNTGELFF
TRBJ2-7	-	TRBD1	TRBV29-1	TGCAGCGTTCAAGGACAGGGAGCCTACGAGCAGTACTTC	CSVQGQGAYEQYF
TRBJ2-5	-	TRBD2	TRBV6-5	TGTGCCAGCAGTTACGGCGGGGGGCAAGAGACCCAGTACTTC	CASSYGGGQETQYF
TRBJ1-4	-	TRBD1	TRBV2	TGTGCCAGCAGTGAGTCAGGGGGTGAAAAACTGTTTTTT	CASSESGGEKLFF
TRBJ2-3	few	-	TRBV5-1	TGCGCCAGCAGCCGCGACATAGGGACAGATACGCAGTATTTT	CASSRDIGTDTQYF
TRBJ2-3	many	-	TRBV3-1	TGTGCCAGCAGCCAAGATCAGGCGGGACCGGGGGATACGCAGTATTTT	CASSQDQAGPGDTQYF
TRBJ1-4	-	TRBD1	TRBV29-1	TGCAGCGTTGTTGAACAGGGGAATGAAAAACTGTTTTTT	CSVVEQGNEKLFF
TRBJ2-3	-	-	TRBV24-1	TGTGCCACCAGTGATTTCGGGGGAGGCACAGATACGCAGTATTTT	CATSDFGGGTDTQYF
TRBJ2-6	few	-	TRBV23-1	TGCGCCAGCAGTCCGAAGTGGGGGGCCAACGTCCTGACTTTC	CASSPKWGANVLTF
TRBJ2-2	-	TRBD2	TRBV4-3	TGCGCCAGCAGCCAAGAACTGGCGGGAGTGAACACCGGGGAGCTGTTTTTT	CASSQELAGVNTGELFF
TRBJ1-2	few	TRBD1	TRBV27	TGTGCCAGCAGTTTACAGACAGGGGGTACCCTAGGCTACACCTTC	CASSLQTGGTLGYTF
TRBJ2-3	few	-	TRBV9	TGTGCCAGCAGCGTACTATCCGGGAGTCTCACAGATACGCAGTATTTT	CASSVLSGSLTDTQYF
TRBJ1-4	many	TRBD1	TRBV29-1	TGCAGCGGATCCGGGACAGGGAGCGAAAAACTGTTTTTT	CSGSGTGSEKLFF
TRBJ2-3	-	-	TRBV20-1	TGCAGTGCTAGAGATTGGTCGAGCACAGATACGCAGTATTTT	CSARDWSSTDTQYF
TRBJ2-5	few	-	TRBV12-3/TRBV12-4	TGTGCCAGCAGTTCGCCGATGACCCAGTACTTC	CASSSPMTQYF
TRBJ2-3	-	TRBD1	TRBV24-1	TGTGCCACCAGTCGGCGACAGGGAACAGATACGCAGTATTTT	CATSRRQGTDTQYF
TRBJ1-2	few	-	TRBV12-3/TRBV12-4	TGTGCCAGCAGTTTTGGGGTAGGATCTGGTGGCTACACCTTC	CASSFGVGSGGYTF
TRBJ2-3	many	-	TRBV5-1	TGCGCCAGCAGACTAGAAGCAGATACGCAGTATTTT	CASRLEADTQYF
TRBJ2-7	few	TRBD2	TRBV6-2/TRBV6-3	TGTGCCAGCAGTAACCCCGGACTAGCGGGAGGCCTTGCCTACGAGCAGTACTTC	CASSNPGLAGGLAYEQYF
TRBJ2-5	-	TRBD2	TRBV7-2	TGTGCCAGCAGCTTAGCTAGCGGGAGGTCGGGACAAGAGACCCAGTACTTC	CASSLASGRSGQETQYF
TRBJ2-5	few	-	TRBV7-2	TGTGCCAGCAGCCGAGGACCTCAAGAGACCCAGTACTTC	CASSRGPQETQYF
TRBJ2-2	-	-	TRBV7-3	TGTGCCAGCAAAGAAAACCGGAACACCGGGGAGCTGTTTTTT	CASKENRNTGELFF
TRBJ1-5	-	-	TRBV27	TGTGCCAGCAGTTTAGGGACCGCCGGGCCCCAGCATTTT	CASSLGTAGPQHF
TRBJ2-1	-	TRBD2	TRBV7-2	TGTGCCAGCAGCCCGGCCAGCGGGAGCTTCGATGAGCAGTTCTTC	CASSPASGSFDEQFF
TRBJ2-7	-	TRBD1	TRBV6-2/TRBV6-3	TGTGCCAGCAGTTACTCGCGACAGGGGAGCCCCCTCGAGCAGTACTTC	CASSYSRQGSPLEQYF
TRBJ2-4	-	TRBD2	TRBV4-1	TGCGCCAGCAGCCAGGTACTAGCGGATAAAAACATTCAGTACTTC	CASSQVLADKNIQYF
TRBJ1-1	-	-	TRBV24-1	TGTGCCACCAATGATGGACGGAGAGAAGCTTTCTTT	CATNDGRREAFF
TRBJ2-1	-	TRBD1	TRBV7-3	TGTGCCAGCAGCACCCGGGACAGCCTCTACAATGAGCAGTTCTTC	CASSTRDSLYNEQFF
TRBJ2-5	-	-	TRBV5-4	TGTGCCAGCAGCCAAGAACGCGGAGAGACCCAGTACTTC	CASSQERGETQYF
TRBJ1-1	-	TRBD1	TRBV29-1	TGCAGCGTCCCCAGGACAGGGAACACTGAAGCTTTCTTT	CSVPRTGNTEAFF
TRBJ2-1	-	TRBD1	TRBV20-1	TGCAGTTCCCCCCAGGGGGCGTTCTTTGAGCAGTTCTTC	CSSPQGAFFEQFF
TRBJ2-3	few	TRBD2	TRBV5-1	TGCGCCAGCAGCTTGGGACTAGCGGGGGGCCCTAGCACAGATACGCAGTATTTT	CASSLGLAGGPSTDTQYF
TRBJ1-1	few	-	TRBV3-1	TGTGCCAGCAGCCAAGTGGGAGGGGGCACTGAAGCTTTCTTT	CASSQVGGGTEAFF
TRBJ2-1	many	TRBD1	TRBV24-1	TGTGCCACCAGTGATCCGGGACAGGGCCACAATGAGCAGTTCTTC	CATSDPGQGHNEQFF
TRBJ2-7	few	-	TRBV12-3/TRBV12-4	TGTGCCAGCGGGATAGAGCGGGCGACCTACGAGCAGTACTTC	CASGIERATYEQYF
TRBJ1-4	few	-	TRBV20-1	TGCAGTGTTGGGGATTTTCGCGGGGGAAAACTGTTTTTT	CSVGDFRGGKLFF
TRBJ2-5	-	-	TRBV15	TGTGCCACCAGTAAAAGCCCACCCAGACTGGGAGAGACCCAGTACTTC	CATSKSPPRLGETQYF
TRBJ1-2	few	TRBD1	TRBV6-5	TGTGCCAGCAGGCCAGGGGGAATGGTCTATGGCTACACCTTC	CASRPGGMVYGYTF
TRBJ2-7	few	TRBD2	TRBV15	TGTGCCACCAGCATTATCCCCTCCGGACTAGCGGGAGTTGGCCGATTGGACGAGCAGTACTTC	CATSIIPSGLAGVGRLDEQYF
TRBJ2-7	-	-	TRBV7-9	TGTGCCAGCACCGGGACTTCGAGCTCCTACGAGCAGTACTTC	CASTGTSSSYEQYF
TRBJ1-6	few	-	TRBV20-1	TGCAGTGCTAGAGCAGGGGCCGATTCACCCCTCCACTTT	CSARAGADSPLHF
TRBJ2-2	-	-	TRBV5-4	TGTGCCAGCAGCTCCGGGAAAAACACCGGGGAGCCGTTTTTT	CASSSGKNTGEPFF
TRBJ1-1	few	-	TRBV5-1	TGCGCCAGCAGCTTGTTTTCTGCGAACACTGAAGCTTTCTTT	CASSLFSANTEAFF